This TCR beta chain was found in a study of blood T cell repertoires in COVID-19. Original processing methods: It was from reference gene primer amplification that nucleated cell counts were estimated. Method: immunoSEQ multiplex PCR; TCRdb's copy keeps in-frame clones and lacks some. That table gives V, J and clone size, and the DNA gave D and trimming. The sample lists some 60,000 clones; around 83% were seen once. From germline, CDR1 is DFQATT and CDR2 SNEGSKA (reference sequence). After removal of 3 bases from V and 6 bases from J, the junction contained 8 bases not matched to a gene. The CDR3 extends over 15 amino acids. Seattle's enrolled individuals joined amid active infection and were then monitored longitudinally.

The clonotype originates from a man aged 50-60 years with COVID-19, enrolled during active disease. Source material: peripheral blood. V and J are TRBV20-1 and TRBJ1-5; 10 bases line up with TRBD1. CDR3 residues: CSASLDRGPGQPQHF. Here the CDR3 DNA reads TGCAGTGCTAGTCTAGACAGGGGGCCAGGTCAGCCCCAGCATTTT.